This is a list of T cell receptor beta chains from one sample in a study of technical replicates of blood from a handful of donors. Here immunoSEQ multiplex PCR was the method, and the copy in TCRdb shows in-frame clones only, minus some. The table records tens of thousands of clones, 75% to 90% of them present only once. The sequencing sample was made of PBMCs. The receptors stem from a human donor in good health. Some clones in this sample may be carry-over from other donors' samples. The CDR3 runs from the conserved cysteine through the conserved F or W. D genes are given only for firm matches. Clone sizes are given selectively: once, few, many, or a class where the clone is expanded.

V	size	D	length	J	DNA	CDR3
TRBV10-2	NA	TRBD2	15	TRBJ2-2	TGCGCCAGCAGTGATCGCGGGAGAAAGACCGGGGAGCTGTTTTTT	CASSDRGRKTGELFF
TRBV5-4	NA	NA	14	TRBJ2-5	TGTGCCAGCAGCCCAAGGGGGGGAAAAGAGACCCAGTACTTC	CASSPRGGKETQYF
TRBV7-2	once	NA	17	TRBJ2-7	TGTGCCAGCAGCTCAGGACTATTTTCAGGCGTTGACTACGAGCAGTACTTC	CASSSGLFSGVDYEQYF
TRBV5-1	NA	NA	17	TRBJ2-2	TGCGCCAGCAGCCCTGGGGCGGCGAGTAGCGGCACCGGGGAGCTGTTTTTT	CASSPGAASSGTGELFF
TRBV29-1	NA	NA	12	TRBJ2-7	TGCAGCGTTGCAACGGTTTCCTACGAGCAGTACTTC	CSVATVSYEQYF
TRBV4-2	few	NA	15	TRBJ1-1	TGTGCCAGCAGCCAAGATGACAGAGGGGGCACTGAAGCTTTCTTT	CASSQDDRGGTEAFF
TRBV5-4	NA	TRBD1	15	TRBJ2-2	TGTGCCAGCAGCCTAGGGGGCGGGAACACCGGGGAGCTGTTTTTT	CASSLGGGNTGELFF
TRBV7-9	once	NA	16	TRBJ1-1	TGTGCCAGCAGCTTACTACAGATGATCATGAACACTGAAGCTTTCTTT	CASSLLQMIMNTEAFF
TRBV4-3	NA	NA	18	TRBJ2-1	TGCGCCAGCAGCCAAGATGGGGCGGTGAATCCCCTCTACAATGAGCAGTTCTTC	CASSQDGAVNPLYNEQFF
TRBV29-1	NA	TRBD1	13	TRBJ2-1	TGCAGCGTTGGACAGGGATCGTACAATGAGCAGTTCTTC	CSVGQGSYNEQFF
TRBV10-3	NA	TRBD1	12	TRBJ1-2	TGTGCCATCAGATCCCAGGGGGTGGGCTACACCTTC	CAIRSQGVGYTF
TRBV28	NA	TRBD2	17	TRBJ2-7	TGTGCCAGCAGTATAATAGGACTAGCGGGGGGGGCTGGCGAGCAGTACTTC	CASSIIGLAGGAGEQYF
TRBV2	NA	NA	18	TRBJ1-6	TGTGCCAGCACCCAAGTGGGAAGGGGGGGGGCGCCAAATTCACCCCTCCACTTT	CASTQVGRGGAPNSPLHF
TRBV5-6	NA	NA	15	TRBJ2-5	TGTGCCAGCAGCTTCAGGTCGAGCTTGTCAGAGACCCAGTACTTC	CASSFRSSLSETQYF
TRBV9	NA	TRBD2	15	TRBJ2-1	TGTGCCAGCAGCGCAAGCGGGACTATCTACAATGAGCAGTTCTTC	CASSASGTIYNEQFF
TRBV9	NA	TRBD1	14	TRBJ1-2	TGTGCCAGCAGCGTAGGGGACAGTAACTATGGCTACACCTTC	CASSVGDSNYGYTF
TRBV5-6	few	TRBD2	15	TRBJ2-7	TGTGCCAGCAGCTTGCAGCGGGGCTACTCCTACGAGCAGTACTTC	CASSLQRGYSYEQYF